The clone carrying this TCR beta chain came up many times. The antigen remains unidentified. The record originates from a study of T cells in Graves' hyperthyroidism and ophthalmopathy. Diagnostic decisions used clinical symptoms, serum thyroxine and TRAb, thyroid ultrasound and orbital computed tomography. The source of the PBMCs was over 8.5 ml of fresh peripheral blood. Researchers took RNA transcripts and amplified the TCR beta CDR3 regions from them. TCR CDR3 regions were first amplified by RT-PCR with HTBI primers. In TCRdb, the multiplex PCR reads were re-called with MiXCR into one record per CDR3 protein. The sample includes about 500,000 distinct CDR3 sequences, about 16% of them seen just once. The V gene lost 3 bases and the J gene lost 0 bases, with 24 bases spanning the gap. This CDR3 is built from 20 residues. The germline CDR1 and CDR2 sequences are MDHEN and SYDVKM. Study outcomes and limitations: Ophthalmopathy, which appeared later, was predicted by the model a median around 6 months before onset. Using 13 V-J features, a model discriminated ophthalmopathy from stable hyperthyroidism.

The sample was blood. The source of this sequence is a woman aged 25 to 45 with Graves' ophthalmopathy. This chain uses TRBV28 with TRBJ2-4; weak D call: TRBD2 (5 bases). The CDR3 loop reads CASSFLRPSLGSLAKNIQYF. Written as DNA, the CDR3 is TGTGCCAGCAGTTTTTTACGACCTAGCCTGGGATCACTAGCCAAAAACATTCAGTACTTC.